The clone carrying this T cell receptor (beta chain) showed up just a few times. What it binds is not known. The CDR3 length is 15 residues. Germline loops: CDR1 MNHNS, CDR2 SASEGT. V gave up 6 bases and J gave up 2 bases; unmatched junction bases: 10. The source of the sample is a study of cytomegalovirus exposure and HLA in healthy donors. Study results and caveats: Reportedly, fewer N-insertions than the approximately 700-donor mean appeared in an Asian-associated ancestry cluster in a later analysis. Listed as cytomegalovirus-associated were around 160 TCR beta chains.

A multiplex PCR was run with 60 Vbeta primers and 13 Jbeta primers. Original data processing: Around 80 million unique TCR beta chains, roughly 11 million of them shared, were counted by a later analysis. Profiling relied on immunoSEQ multiplex PCR, and the TCRdb table lists in-frame clones only, not all of them. The D gene and trimming were derived from the DNA, and the V and J assignments and clone size from that table. The table has nearly 200,000 clones, 80% to 85% seen once. Material for sequencing was PBMCs. The clonotype comes from a woman in her 50s in good health and CMV-seropositive. This rearrangement joins TRBV6-1 to TRBJ2-7; TRBD1 agrees at 7 bases. CDR3 nucleotide sequence: TGTGCCAGCAGCATGGACAGGTCCGATCCCTACGAGCAGTACTTC. Translated: CASSMDRSDPYEQYF.